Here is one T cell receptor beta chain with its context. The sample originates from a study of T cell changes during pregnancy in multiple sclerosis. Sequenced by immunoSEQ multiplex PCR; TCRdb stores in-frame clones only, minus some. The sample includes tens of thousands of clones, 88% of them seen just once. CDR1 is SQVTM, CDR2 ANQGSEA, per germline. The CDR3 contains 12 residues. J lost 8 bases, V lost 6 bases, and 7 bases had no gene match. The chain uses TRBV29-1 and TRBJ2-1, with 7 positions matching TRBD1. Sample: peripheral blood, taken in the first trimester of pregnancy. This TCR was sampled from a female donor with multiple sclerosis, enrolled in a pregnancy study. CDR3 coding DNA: TGCAGCGTCAGAGAGGGGGCTTATGAGCAGTTCTTC. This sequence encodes CSVREGAYEQFF.